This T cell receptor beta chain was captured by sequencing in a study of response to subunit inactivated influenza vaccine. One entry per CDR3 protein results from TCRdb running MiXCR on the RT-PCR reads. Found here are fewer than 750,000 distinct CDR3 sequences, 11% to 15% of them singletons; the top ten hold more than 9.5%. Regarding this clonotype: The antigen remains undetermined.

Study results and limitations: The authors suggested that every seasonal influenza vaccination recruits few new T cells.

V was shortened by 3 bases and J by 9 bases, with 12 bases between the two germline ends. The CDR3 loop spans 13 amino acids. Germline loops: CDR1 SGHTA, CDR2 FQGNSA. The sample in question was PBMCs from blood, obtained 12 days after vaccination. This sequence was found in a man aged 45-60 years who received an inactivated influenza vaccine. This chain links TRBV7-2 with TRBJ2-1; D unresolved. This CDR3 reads CASSFSAGAEQFF. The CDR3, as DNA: TGTGCCAGCAGCTTTAGTGCAGGTGCTGAGCAGTTCTTC.